The present T cell receptor beta chain was sequenced within a study of identical twins. Study-wide points: Abundant beta clonotypes from cord blood had fewer insertions, unlike memory repertoires, which showed none. Zero-insertion findings could be partly confounded by invariant cells (MAIT and iNKT cells).

In germline, CDR1 is SGHDT, CDR2 YYEEEE. This CDR3 region has 14 residues. V gave up 5 bases and J gave up 5 bases, with 15 bases separating them. Template switching added a universal primer binding site, and final cDNA carried unique molecular identifiers. One entry per CDR3 protein results from TCRdb running MiXCR on the 5' RACE reads. The table lists 650,000 to 750,000 distinct CDR3 sequences, less than 25% of them singletons. About this clonotype: Its target is unknown.

The same data also contributed to another study, on T cells expressing NK-cell markers. That study adds: A handful of donors likewise had their CD3+CD56-NKG2C+ fraction led by these clonotypes.

This rearrangement joins TRBV5-6 to TRBJ2-3; D gene unclear. The clonotype was recovered from a woman between 18 and 29 years old in good health. Sequenced input: PBMCs. The CDR3 sequence is CASRTPSEGDTQYF. The CDR3 nucleotides are TGTGCCAGCAGAACCCCCAGTGAAGGAGATACGCAGTATTTT.